Described below is a single T cell receptor beta chain sequence and its context. The sample comes from a study of shared clonotypes between healthy human individuals. CDR1 is SGHTA and CDR2 is FQGNSA in the germline V gene. The CDR3 sequence is 15 residues long. The J segment lost 8 bases and the V segment lost 5 bases, leaving 9 bases of the junction unmatched. Once extracted for a subset, genomic DNA was divided evenly among several immunoSEQ plates. Original methodology: Junction-only sequences without quality scores were provided by ImmunoSEQ, so filtering was different. The protocol was immunoSEQ multiplex PCR, while the TCRdb copy is restricted to in-frame clones and leaves out a portion. V, J and clone size were drawn from that table, and D and trimming were deduced from the DNA. The table records about 470,000 clones, more than 75% of them present only once.

Sequencing was performed on PBMCs. The TCR originated in a woman between 35 and 50 years old in good health. Some clones in this sample may be carry-over from other donors' samples. This chain connects TRBV7-2 to TRBJ2-1; TRBD2 aligns across 10 bases. CDR3: CASSPTSGTGHEQFF. CDR3 DNA sequence: TGTGCCAGCAGCCCAACTAGCGGGACTGGACATGAGCAGTTCTTC.